This T cell receptor (beta chain) is from a study of cytomegalovirus exposure and HLA in healthy donors. Study-level information: Among several hundred genotyped donors, around 82% fell in the Caucasian-associated ancestry cluster.

Study outcomes and limitations: Three of the chains that were CMV-associated were confirmed in vitro to be specific for CMV antigens.

Amplification used 60 Vbeta primers and 13 Jbeta primers. Sequencing used immunoSEQ multiplex PCR; TCRdb keeps in-frame clones, though not all of them. The table shows about 180,000 clones, with 70% to 75% occurring only once. Worth noting for this clone: Its specificity is not known.

V gave up 2 bases and J gave up 4 bases, with 3 bases separating them. There are 10 residues in the CDR3. The germline CDR1 and CDR2 sequences are DFQATT and SNEGSKA (reference sequence). This sequence joins TRBV20-1 and TRBJ2-7; D is unresolved. The specimen was PBMCs. The clonotype was recovered from a male donor in good health and CMV-seronegative. The DNA of the CDR3 is TGCAGTGCTAGATCTTACGAGCAGTACTTC. This encodes CSARSYEQYF.